This T cell receptor beta chain was found in a study of long-term antiretroviral therapy in people with HIV. Study-wide findings and caveats: HIV repertoire CDR3 lengths ranged less widely than those of controls. Information on adherence to ART, viral resistance or therapy changes was unavailable.

Sequencing relied on immunoSEQ assay v3.0, run at survey level. Sequenced by immunoSEQ multiplex PCR; TCRdb stores in-frame clones only, minus some. The data contain roughly 19,000 clones, 80% to 95% of them singletons. Turning to this clone: The antigen is unknown.

J lost 5 bases, V lost 3 bases, and 10 bases had no gene match. Germline CDR1 reads SGHKS; CDR2 reads YYEKEE (reference sequence). The CDR3 totals 16 residues. Only United States sites treated participants with HIV. The genes are TRBV5-5 and TRBJ2-5, with 10 bases that match TRBD2. The sequence came from a woman aged 45-59 years with HIV. Material: unsorted PBMCs, obtained 4.4 years after starting antiretroviral therapy. The CDR3 bases are TGTGCCAGCAGCTCCCTCAGCGGGGGGGCCGAGGAGACCCAGTACTTC. Encoded protein: CASSSLSGGAEETQYF.